The 27 T cell receptor beta chains listed next were all sequenced from one sample in a study of T-cell reconstitution after alpha-beta-depleted transplantation in children. Researchers prepared the TCRbeta library using unique molecular identifiers, the study reports. MiXCR, applied by TCRdb to the PCR reads, yields one record per CDR3 protein. The table includes more than 200,000 distinct CDR3 sequences, around 25% detected once. This specimen consisted of PBMCs, obtained before TCRalphabeta/CD19-depleted stem cell transplant. All receptors derive from a girl aged 2 to 10 with Fanconi anemia, due to receive a stem cell transplant.

The V and J genes are TRBV29-1 and TRBJ2-2; D gene ambiguous. CDR1 is SQVTM and CDR2 is ANQGSEA in the germline V gene. The germline V and J ends were trimmed by 0 bases and 6 bases, with 8 bases remaining between them. This CDR3 has 13 residues. CDR3 region: CSVEDRRPGELFF. DNA for the CDR3: TGCAGCGTTGAAGACCGGCGGCCCGGGGAGCTGTTTTTT.

This chain connects TRBV7-6 to TRBJ2-7; TRBD2 matches at 14 bases. CDR1 and CDR2 from the germline V gene are SGHVS and FNYEAQ. The CDR3 is 15 residues long. With 5 bases clipped from V and 5 bases from J, the junction kept 5 bases outside the gene matches. DNA of the CDR3: TGTGCCAGCAGCACTTCGGGACTAGCGGGGGACGAGCAGTACTTC. Its protein product is CASSTSGLAGDEQYF.

V is TRBV29-1 and J is TRBJ1-1; the D is unclear. Germline-derived CDR1 and CDR2 are SQVTM and ANQGSEA. The ends were cut back, 7 bases at V and 1 base at J, with 10 bases in the middle. The CDR3 loop spans 12 amino acids. The CDR3 loop reads CSGFRGNTEAFF. Written as DNA, the CDR3 is TGCAGCGGCTTTCGAGGGAACACTGAAGCTTTCTTT.

The chain employs TRBV7-3 and TRBJ2-1; D may be TRBD2 (6 bases). Germline V gene sequence: CDR1 SGHTA, CDR2 FQGTGA. This CDR3 is 15 amino acids long. Trimming took 5 bases from V and 7 from J, leaving 18 bases between them. The CDR3 region is CASSPLGTAGNEQFF. For the CDR3, the DNA is TGTGCCAGCAGCCCCCTTGGGACTGCGGGAAATGAGCAGTTCTTC.

V is TRBV7-2 and J is TRBJ2-7; D uncertain. Germline CDR1 SGHTA, CDR2 FQGNSA. V lost 2 bases to trimming and J lost 6 bases, with 14 bases between them. The CDR3 contains 14 residues. This CDR3 is CASSLSPWQGEQYF. The CDR3 bases are TGTGCCAGCAGCTTATCTCCTTGGCAAGGCGAGCAGTACTTC.

This clonotype occurred a few times. The rearrangement joins TRBV10-3 to TRBJ2-1; 8 bases are shared with TRBD2. Trimming took 6 bases from V and 13 from J; bases not matched to a gene: 8. The CDR3 consists of 12 residues. The germline V gene encodes CDR1 ENHRY and CDR2 SYGVKD. CDR3 coding DNA: TGTGCCATCAGCGGACTAGCTGGGGCACAGTTCTTC. This gives the protein CAISGLAGAQFF.

This clonotype was detected ten times or more. The chain has TRBV12-3 or TRBV12-4 and TRBJ2-1, with 10 bases aligning to TRBD2. J gave up 9 bases and V 3 bases, and 8 bases lay outside the gene matches. The CDR3 has 15 residues. The chain's CDR3 is CASSFPSGSPPEQFF. The CDR3 nucleotides read TGTGCCAGCAGTTTCCCTAGCGGGAGTCCTCCTGAGCAGTTCTTC.

CDR3: CASSPPGTSGNENEQFF. DNA of the CDR3: TGTGCCAGCAGTCCTCCCGGGACTAGCGGGAATGAAAATGAGCAGTTCTTC. The chain carries TRBV28 and TRBJ2-1; TRBD2 matches 13 bases. Unmatched junction bases numbered 11, after V lost 5 bases and J lost 7 bases. CDR1 MDHEN and CDR2 SYDVKM come from the germline V gene. There are 17 residues in the CDR3.

This clonotype was picked up many times. The chain employs TRBV4-2 and TRBJ1-5; D might be TRBD1 (5 bases). The CDR3 totals 16 residues. V was pared by 3 bases and J by 0 bases, with 12 bases between. Germline-derived CDR1 and CDR2 are LGHNA and YNFKEQ. CDR3 region: CASSQEDRYSNQPQHF. For the CDR3, the DNA is TGTGCCAGCAGCCAGGAAGACAGATATAGCAATCAGCCCCAGCATTTT.

The sample holds many counts of this clonotype. The chain links TRBV19 to TRBJ2-7; 11 positions agree with TRBD1. Germline loops: CDR1 LNHDA, CDR2 SQIVND (reference sequence). This CDR3 has 15 amino acids. The V and J ends lost 5 bases and 5 bases, in that order; junction bases with no gene match: 8. The CDR3 region is CASSFGQGAVDEQYF. CDR3 nucleotide sequence: TGTGCCAGTAGTTTCGGACAGGGGGCGGTCGACGAGCAGTACTTC.

The gene calls are TRBV6-1 and TRBJ2-7, with a tentative D call TRBD1 (6 bases). The V end was cut by 6 bases, the J end by 4 bases, with 13 bases between. This CDR3 is 13 amino acids long. Germline V lookup: CDR1 MNHNS, CDR2 SASEGT. The chain's CDR3 is CASRGTWRYEQYF. CDR3 in DNA: TGTGCCAGCAGGGGGACATGGAGGTACGAGCAGTACTTC.

This clonotype was detected only a few times. This sequence joins TRBV6-2 or TRBV6-3 and TRBJ1-6; D remains ambiguous. V lost 6 bases and J lost 7, with 4 bases in between. This CDR3 has 11 amino acids. The germline gives CDR1 MNHEY, CDR2 SVGEGT. The CDR3 DNA is TGTGCCAGCAGCCAGAATTCACCCCTCCACTTT. It translates to CASSQNSPLHF.

This clonotype has more than one count but fewer than ten. The chain has TRBV29-1 and TRBJ2-3; unclear D gene. Trimming stripped 0 bases from V and 1 base from J, with 5 bases between. CDR1 is SQVTM, CDR2 ANQGSEA, per germline. The CDR3 loop spans 13 amino acids. CDR3 sequence: CSVEDAGTDTQYF. CDR3 nucleotide sequence: TGCAGCGTTGAAGATGCAGGCACAGATACGCAGTATTTT.

V is TRBV20-1 and J is TRBJ2-1; D possibly matches TRBD1 or TRBD2 (6 bases each). Trimming shortened V by 1 base and J by 2 bases, and 12 bases separated the two germline ends. Germline CDR1 and CDR2: DFQATT and SNEGSKA (reference sequence). This CDR3 region has 15 residues. The CDR3: CSARGGGHAYNEQFF. CDR3 bases: TGCAGTGCTAGAGGTGGGGGGCACGCCTACAATGAGCAGTTCTTC.

This chain joins TRBV3-1 and TRBJ1-3, with unresolved D. The CDR3 is made up of 14 amino acids. Germline lookup yields CDR1 LGHDT and CDR2 YNNKEL (reference sequence). Trimming removed 4 bases at V and 0 bases at J, with 7 bases between. Here the CDR3 DNA reads TGTGCCAGCAGCCCTCCCAGCTCTGGAAACACCATATATTTT. It is translated as CASSPPSSGNTIYF.

The V call is TRBV28, the J call TRBJ2-5, with 7 positions matching TRBD2. Trimming at V came to 3 bases and at J to 1 base, leaving 5 bases not matched to a gene. The CDR3 is 15 amino acids. CDR1 MDHEN and CDR2 SYDVKM come from the germline V gene. The CDR3 protein is CASSFLLATQETQYF. In nucleotides, the CDR3 is TGTGCCAGCAGTTTTCTACTAGCGACCCAAGAGACCCAGTACTTC.

This clonotype occurred many times. The chain joins TRBV29-1 to TRBJ2-1, with D possibly being TRBD2 (5 bases). This CDR3 contains 11 residues. The germline CDR1 and CDR2 sequences are SQVTM and ANQGSEA. Trimming took off 5 bases at V and 6 bases at J, with 8 bases between the two ends. CDR3 residues: CSVNRGNEQFF. The CDR3 DNA reads as TGCAGCGTTAATCGGGGCAATGAGCAGTTCTTC.

The V gene is TRBV12-3 or TRBV12-4, the J gene TRBJ1-5; no clear D gene. Trimming took off 1 base at V and 1 base at J, with 17 bases between the two ends. The CDR3 consists of 18 residues. CDR3 sequence: CASSLGPGWGSSNQPQHF. CDR3 coding DNA: TGTGCCAGCAGTTTAGGGCCCGGCTGGGGTTCAAGCAATCAGCCCCAGCATTTT.

This chain uses TRBV29-1 with TRBJ2-1; D unresolved. There are 13 residues in the CDR3. Germline CDR1 is SQVTM and CDR2 is ANQGSEA. Trimming shortened V by 0 bases and J by 3 bases, and 6 bases separated the two germline ends. In nucleotides, the CDR3 is TGCAGCGTTGAAGATCCCTACTACAATGAGCAGTTCTTC. Translation gives CSVEDPYYNEQFF.

This clonotype was detected only a few times. The chain links TRBV7-2 to TRBJ2-3; 7 nucleotides line up with TRBD2. V trimming: 1 base; J trimming: 2 bases; junction bases outside the gene matches: 6. CDR1 is SGHTA, CDR2 FQGNSA, per germline. There are 16 residues in the CDR3. The CDR3 sequence: CASSLVGGGDTDTQYF. CDR3 in DNA: TGTGCCAGCAGCTTAGTGGGGGGAGGGGACACAGATACGCAGTATTTT.

This clonotype was recorded many times. This chain links TRBV20-1 with TRBJ1-2; TRBD1 might be the D (6 bases). From germline, CDR1 is DFQATT and CDR2 SNEGSKA (reference sequence). Trimming removed 5 bases at V and 1 base at J, with 20 bases between. The CDR3 has 16 amino acids. As DNA, the CDR3 is TGCAGTGCTGGTCTTGGCCAGGGGATCCATAACTATGGCTACACCTTC. Amino acid sequence: CSAGLGQGIHNYGYTF.

The table lists this clonotype with many counts. This chain links TRBV6-6 with TRBJ1-1; D not resolved. The germline V gene has CDR1 MNHNY and CDR2 SVGAGI (reference sequence). The V end was cut by 6 bases, the J end by 7 bases, with 15 bases between. The CDR3 covers 13 residues. The DNA for the CDR3 is TGTGCCAGCAGACTCCGGGATTGGGATGAAGCTTTCTTT. It codes for CASRLRDWDEAFF.

The rearrangement links TRBV5-1 to TRBJ2-1; 14 bases agree with TRBD2. Germline trimming cut 6 bases from V and 7 bases from J; bases unmatched to any gene: 9. The CDR3 sequence is 16 residues long. Germline loops: CDR1 SGHRS, CDR2 YFSETQ. DNA of the CDR3: TGCGCCAGCACTCCCGGGACTAGCGGGGGTGTAAATGAGCAGTTCTTC. This encodes CASTPGTSGGVNEQFF.

This chain connects TRBV20-1 to TRBJ1-1; the match to TRBD1 covers 7 bases. The trim removed 6 bases at V and 4 bases at J, leaving 5 bases unmatched. CDR1 is DFQATT, CDR2 SNEGSKA, per germline (reference sequence). This CDR3 contains 12 residues. The CDR3 loop is CSASTGSTEAFF. CDR3 coding DNA: TGCAGTGCCTCGACAGGGTCCACTGAAGCTTTCTTT.

This clonotype was observed a handful of times. This could be a read error, since a much larger clone is one nucleotide away. The chain combines TRBV29-1 with TRBJ2-7; D unclear. Trimming cost V 7 bases and J 3 bases, with 10 bases left between them. The CDR3 consists of 11 residues. Germline values: CDR1 SQVTM, CDR2 ANQGSEA. CDR3 in DNA: TGCAGCGCTACGACTGTCTACGAGCAGTACTTC. Translated, it gives CSATTVYEQYF.

CDR3 protein: CASSSGQGKETQYF. For the CDR3, the DNA is TGTGCCAGCAGCTCGGGACAGGGGAAAGAGACCCAGTACTTC. The gene calls are TRBV7-2 and TRBJ2-5; 10 bases map to TRBD1. The CDR3 consists of 14 residues. The germline CDR1 and CDR2 sequences are SGHTA and FQGNSA. V lost 4 bases to trimming and J lost 3 bases; unmatched junction nucleotides: 2.

This clonotype showed up just a few times. The chain uses TRBV9 and TRBJ1-2; D is unclear. The CDR3 contains 12 residues. Trimming removed 0 bases from V and 6 bases from J, with 6 bases in between. Germline lookup yields CDR1 SGDLS and CDR2 YYNGEE. CDR3 in DNA: TGTGCCAGCAGCGTAGGGGCCGATGGCTACACCTTC. This codes for CASSVGADGYTF.